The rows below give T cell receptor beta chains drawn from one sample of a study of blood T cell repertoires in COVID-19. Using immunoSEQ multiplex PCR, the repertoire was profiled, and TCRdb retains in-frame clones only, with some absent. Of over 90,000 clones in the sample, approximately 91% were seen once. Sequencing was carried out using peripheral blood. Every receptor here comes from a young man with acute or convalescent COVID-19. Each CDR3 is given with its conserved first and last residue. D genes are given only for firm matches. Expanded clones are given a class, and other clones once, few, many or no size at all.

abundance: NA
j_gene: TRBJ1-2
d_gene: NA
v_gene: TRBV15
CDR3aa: CATLWTAKNYGYTF
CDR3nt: TGTGCCACATTGTGGACAGCTAAAAACTATGGCTACACCTTC

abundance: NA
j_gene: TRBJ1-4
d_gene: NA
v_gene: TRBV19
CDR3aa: CASSINRERGEKLFF
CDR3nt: TGTGCCAGTAGTATTAACAGGGAAAGGGGTGAAAAACTGTTTTTT

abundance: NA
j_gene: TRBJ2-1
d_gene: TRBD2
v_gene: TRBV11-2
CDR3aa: CASRLSGGSYNEQFF
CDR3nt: TGTGCCAGCAGATTAAGCGGGGGGTCCTACAATGAGCAGTTCTTC

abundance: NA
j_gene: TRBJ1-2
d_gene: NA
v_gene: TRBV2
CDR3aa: CASSEQAFGYTF
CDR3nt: TGTGCCAGCAGTGAGCAAGCCTTTGGCTACACCTTC

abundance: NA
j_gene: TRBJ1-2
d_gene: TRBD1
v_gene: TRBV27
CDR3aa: CASSTIQGDYGYTF
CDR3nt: TGTGCCAGCAGTACTATCCAGGGGGACTATGGCTACACCTTC

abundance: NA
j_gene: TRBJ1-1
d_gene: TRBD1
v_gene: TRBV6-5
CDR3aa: CASRRTGISTEAFF
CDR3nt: TGTGCCAGCAGAAGGACAGGGATTAGCACTGAAGCTTTCTTT

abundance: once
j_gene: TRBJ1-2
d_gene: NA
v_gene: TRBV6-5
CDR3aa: CASSFASRGPNYGYTF
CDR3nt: TGTGCCAGCAGTTTCGCGAGCAGGGGACCTAACTATGGCTACACCTTC

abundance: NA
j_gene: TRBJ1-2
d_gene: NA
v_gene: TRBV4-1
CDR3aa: CASSQEGVVLGYTF
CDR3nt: TGCGCCAGCAGCCAAGAAGGGGTAGTCCTCGGCTACACCTTC

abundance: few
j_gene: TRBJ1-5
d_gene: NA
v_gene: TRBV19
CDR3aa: CASRLVQSNQPQHF
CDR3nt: TGTGCCAGTAGATTGGTACAGAGCAATCAGCCCCAGCATTTT

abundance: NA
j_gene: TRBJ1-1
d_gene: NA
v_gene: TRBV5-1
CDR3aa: CASRYRDFVNTEAFF
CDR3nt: TGCGCCAGCCGCTACCGGGACTTCGTGAACACTGAAGCTTTCTTT